The clone carrying this T cell receptor (beta chain) was recorded many times. Antigen: not known. Trimming took 4 bases from V and 3 from J, leaving 19 bases between them. CDR1 is KGHSY and CDR2 is FQNENV in the germline V gene. The CDR3 covers 16 residues. These data belong to a study of breast tumors, draining lymph nodes, adjacent tissues. Notes on the study in general: Luminal-like breast cancer showed significantly greater tumor-nontumor repertoire similarity than basal-like breast cancer did. Tumor TCR diversity was below lymph nodes but above nontumor tissue.

Axillary draining lymph nodes of breast cancer patients supplied the node samples. TCRdb re-called the multiplex PCR reads with MiXCR, one entry per CDR3 protein. The profile covers about 100,000 distinct CDR3 sequences, with 21% appearing a single time and under 1.5% taken by the ten largest. V gene TRBV16 combines with J gene TRBJ2-7, with D maybe TRBD1 (6 bases). The sequence was collected from a female donor with breast cancer. Some clones in this sample may be carry-over from other donors' samples. The source material was axillary lymph node tissue. In DNA form, the CDR3 reads TGTGCCAGCAGCCTCACTGCGGCAGGGGCGAACTACGAGCAGTACTTC. Residues: CASSLTAAGANYEQYF.